The 22 T cell receptor beta chains below were found in one sample sequenced in a study of shared clonotypes between healthy human individuals. The repertoire was sequenced with immunoSEQ multiplex PCR; TCRdb's copy has only in-frame clones and lacks some. In the table there are fewer than 2.5 million clones, roughly 93% of which are singletons. Sequencing input: naive CD4+ T cells from PBMCs. Subset denoted: CD45RA+ positively selected. All receptors come from a man between 18 and 35 years old in good health. Some clones in this sample may be carry-over from other donors' samples.

This rearrangement joins TRBV28 to TRBJ2-5; 7 nucleotides align to TRBD1. Per germline, CDR1 MDHEN and CDR2 SYDVKM. J gave up 2 bases and V 2 bases, and 5 bases lay outside the gene matches. The CDR3 covers 15 residues. The CDR3 nucleotides are TGTGCCAGCAGTTTAACCCCGGGACAGCAAGAGACCCAGTACTTC. Translating it yields CASSLTPGQQETQYF.

The rearrangement uses TRBV6-1 and TRBJ1-5; no firm D call. The CDR3 runs 13 residues. V was trimmed by 2 bases and J by 6 bases, leaving 8 bases between them. Germline V gives CDR1 MNHNS, CDR2 SASEGT. This chain's CDR3 is CASSERPGQPQHF. The CDR3 DNA is TGTGCCAGCAGTGAACGCCCTGGTCAGCCCCAGCATTTT.

This clone was found once. The rearrangement joins TRBV19 to TRBJ1-1, with 7 bases that match TRBD1. The CDR3 is 14 residues long. Germline assignment: CDR1 LNHDA and CDR2 SQIVND (reference sequence). After removal of 9 bases from V and 3 bases from J, the junction contained 10 bases not matched to a gene. CDR3 nucleotide sequence: TGTGCCAGCTCCCAGGGGGGGAGGGACACTGAAGCTTTCTTT. It yields the protein CASSQGGRDTEAFF.

The chain is built from TRBV6-5 and TRBJ2-1; 9 bases fit TRBD1. Germline V gene data show CDR1 as MNHEY and CDR2 as SVGAGI. The junction had 2 bases not matched to a gene; V was cut back by 5 bases and J by 12 bases. This CDR3 is built from 11 residues. This CDR3 reads CASSQGQGQFF. The CDR3 DNA follows: TGTGCCAGCAGTCAGGGACAGGGGCAGTTCTTC.

This chain joins TRBV4-2 and TRBJ2-1; possibly TRBD2 for D (5 bases). The CDR3 runs to 15 residues. The germline V gene has CDR1 LGHNA and CDR2 YNFKEQ. The V end lost 3 bases, the J end lost 2 bases, and 11 bases lay between the germline ends. The CDR3 sequence: CASSQSGNTYNEQFF. As DNA, the CDR3 is TGTGCCAGCAGCCAGAGCGGAAACACCTACAATGAGCAGTTCTTC.

The CDR3 spells CASSISTLSTDTQYF. The DNA for the CDR3 is TGTGCCAGTAGTATATCAACTCTAAGCACAGATACGCAGTATTTT. J is TRBJ2-3 and V is TRBV19; the D is unclear. This CDR3 is 15 amino acids long. The V gene's germline CDR1 is LNHDA and CDR2 SQIVND (reference sequence). V gave up 2 bases and J gave up 0 bases, with 9 bases separating them.

This chain links TRBV5-1 with TRBJ2-5; D possibly corresponds to TRBD2 (6 bases). Germline CDR1 SGHRS, CDR2 YFSETQ. V was cut by 7 bases and J by 2 bases, with 12 bases left in between. The length of the CDR3 is 13 residues. DNA of the CDR3: TGCGCCAGCGCAAGGGCGGGACAAGAGACCCAGTACTTC. This encodes CASARAGQETQYF.

The chain has TRBV11-2 and TRBJ2-3, with 11 nucleotides matching TRBD1. This CDR3 is 15 amino acids long. Germline loops: CDR1 SGHAT, CDR2 FQNNGV. Germline trimming cut 7 bases from V and 3 bases from J; bases unmatched to any gene: 6. In DNA, the CDR3 is TGTGCCAGCAACAACTGGGACAGGGGGACAGATACGCAGTATTTT. Translated, it gives CASNNWDRGTDTQYF.

The gene calls are TRBV28 and TRBJ1-5; TRBD1 is a possible D gene (5 bases). The ends were cut back, 4 bases at V and 0 bases at J, with 19 bases in the middle. The germline V gene encodes CDR1 MDHEN and CDR2 SYDVKM. This CDR3 is built from 18 residues. CDR3 nucleotide sequence: TGTGCCAGCAGTTCCCCGGGGGACGTCGAGATTAGCAATCAGCCCCAGCATTTT. Amino acid sequence: CASSSPGDVEISNQPQHF.

V and J are TRBV18 and TRBJ1-4; D ambiguous. There are 14 residues in the CDR3. V was pared by 3 bases and J by 0 bases, with 5 bases between. From germline, CDR1 is KGHSH and CDR2 LQKENI. The CDR3 nucleotides read TGTGCCAGCTCACCGACGACAACTAATGAAAAACTGTTTTTT. This codes for CASSPTTTNEKLFF.

A word on this clone: The same CDR3 also results from other DNA sequences found in this sample. The V gene is TRBV4-2, the J gene TRBJ1-2; D unclear. The CDR3 sequence is 13 residues long. Trimming took 1 base from V and 3 from J, leaving 6 bases between them. Germline V gene sequence: CDR1 LGHNA, CDR2 YNFKEQ. CDR3 DNA sequence: TGTGCCAGCAGCCAAGGGCAGGACTATGGCTACACCTTC. It specifies CASSQGQDYGYTF.

The chain employs TRBV5-1 and TRBJ2-5; possibly TRBD2 for D (6 bases). The germline V and J ends were trimmed by 4 bases and 2 bases, with 12 bases remaining between them. The germline gives CDR1 SGHRS, CDR2 YFSETQ. The CDR3 length is 14 residues. CDR3 DNA sequence: TGCGCCAGCAGCGGGGTTAGCGGACAAGAGACCCAGTACTTC. The encoded protein is CASSGVSGQETQYF.

The rearrangement links TRBV5-4 to TRBJ2-7; D uncertain. CDR1 is SGHNT and CDR2 is YYREEE in the germline V gene (reference sequence). V lost 0 bases to trimming and J lost 4 bases, with 8 bases between them. The CDR3 is made up of 13 amino acids. CDR3 coding DNA: TGTGCCAGCAGCTTGGTGTCGCGGTACGAGCAGTACTTC. It is translated as CASSLVSRYEQYF.

V usage is TRBV28 and J usage is TRBJ1-5; D might be TRBD1 (5 bases). CDR3 length: 15 amino acids. CDR1 MDHEN and CDR2 SYDVKM come from the germline V gene. V lost 4 bases and J 2 bases, leaving 12 bases between the germline ends. The CDR3 reads CASSSPSGGNQPQHF. As DNA, the CDR3 is TGTGCCAGCAGTTCCCCCTCGGGGGGCAATCAGCCCCAGCATTTT.

The rearrangement uses TRBV28 and TRBJ2-5; 9 positions match TRBD1. The ends lost 7 bases at V and 4 bases at J; junction bases unmatched: 10. Per the germline V gene, CDR1 is MDHEN and CDR2 is SYDVKM. This CDR3 is 15 amino acids long. Written as DNA, the CDR3 is TGTGCCAGCACCACCCCGGGACAGGGCACAGAGACCCAGTACTTC. Translation gives CASTTPGQGTETQYF.

V is TRBV9 and J is TRBJ2-2; D call uncertain. Germline loops: CDR1 SGDLS, CDR2 YYNGEE. The CDR3 contains 14 residues. V dropped 0 bases and J dropped 6 bases, with 9 bases sitting between them. CDR3 loop: CASSVGSKPGELFF. The CDR3 DNA reads as TGTGCCAGCAGCGTAGGCAGCAAACCCGGGGAGCTGTTTTTT.

V is TRBV7-9 and J is TRBJ2-3; D might be TRBD2 (5 bases). Trimming took off 2 bases at V and 0 bases at J, with 12 bases between the two ends. The CDR3 totals 16 residues. Germline assignment: CDR1 SEHNR and CDR2 FQNEAQ (reference sequence). CDR3: CASSLYPGTSTDTQYF. In DNA form, the CDR3 reads TGTGCCAGCAGCTTATATCCGGGAACTAGCACAGATACGCAGTATTTT.

The chain carries TRBV19 and TRBJ1-2; D uncertain. From germline, CDR1 is LNHDA and CDR2 SQIVND (reference sequence). The CDR3 sequence is 13 residues long. Trimming took off 4 bases at V and 5 bases at J, with 11 bases between the two ends. The chain's CDR3 is CASSTLEQYGYTF. For the CDR3, the DNA is TGTGCCAGTAGTACCTTAGAACAGTATGGCTACACCTTC.

The V and J genes are TRBV29-1 and TRBJ2-1; no clear D. The CDR3 totals 15 residues. V was cut by 5 bases and J by 1 base, with 15 bases left in between. CDR1 is SQVTM and CDR2 is ANQGSEA in the germline V gene. The CDR3 nucleotides are TGCAGCGTTCTAGGCTTCGCCGGATCCTACAATGAGCAGTTCTTC. Translating gives CSVLGFAGSYNEQFF.

The chain is built from TRBV9 and TRBJ2-3; tentative D call: TRBD2 (6 bases). Germline V gene lookup returns CDR1 SGDLS and CDR2 YYNGEE. The CDR3 length is 17 residues. V was clipped by 2 bases and J by 2 bases, with 18 bases between them. The CDR3 bases are TGTGCCAGCAGCGTTGGCGGGACCACGCAATCCACAGATACGCAGTATTTT. Its translation is CASSVGGTTQSTDTQYF. Together with reference TRBV9 and TRBJ2-3, the CDR3 gives the full variable domain: DSGVTQTPKHLITATGQRVTLRCSPRSGDLSVYWYQQSLDQGLQFLIQYYNGEERAKGNILERFSAQQFPDLHSELNLSSLELGDSALYFCASSVGGTTQSTDTQYFGPGTRLTVL.

On this clone itself: Within the sample, other DNA sequences also encode this same CDR3. CDR3 amino acids: CASSYGGVGTGELFF. As DNA, the CDR3 is TGTGCCAGCAGTTACGGGGGCGTCGGAACCGGGGAGCTGTTTTTT. The V call is TRBV6-5, the J call TRBJ2-2; D is perhaps TRBD1 (6 bases). CDR1 is MNHEY, CDR2 SVGAGI, per germline. V lost 2 bases and J lost 5, with 12 bases in between. The CDR3 sequence is 15 residues long.

This clone was picked up one time. The genes are TRBV10-3 and TRBJ2-1, with a tentative D call TRBD1 (6 bases). Germline CDR1 and CDR2: ENHRY and SYGVKD. The CDR3 is 14 amino acids. V was cut by 3 bases and J by 4 bases, with 10 bases left in between. CDR3 sequence (DNA): TGTGCCATCAGTGAAGGGGGTGGGTACAATGAGCAGTTCTTC. This sequence encodes CAISEGGGYNEQFF.